Below, 29 T cell receptor beta chains from the same sample are listed, as sequenced in a study of T cell responses to AZD1222 COVID-19 vaccine. Profiling relied on immunoSEQ multiplex PCR, and the TCRdb table lists in-frame clones only, not all of them. The table includes about 180,000 clones, around 90% detected once. Material: peripheral blood, obtained 28 days after the second AZD1222 dose. Receptors were obtained from an adult who received the AZD1222 COVID-19 vaccine.

The V call is TRBV30, the J call TRBJ1-2; D may be TRBD1 (6 bases). The germline V gene encodes CDR1 GTSNPN and CDR2 SVGIG (reference sequence). Deletions cut 3 bases from V and 3 bases from J, with 17 bases between. The CDR3 loop spans 15 amino acids. In DNA form, the CDR3 reads TGTGCCTGGAGGAACCTTCCGTCAGGGGACTATGGCTACACCTTC. It encodes CAWRNLPSGDYGYTF.

The gene calls are TRBV6-2 or TRBV6-3 and TRBJ2-3; 7 bases are shared with TRBD2. The trim removed 2 bases at V and 1 base at J, leaving 3 bases unmatched. The V gene's germline CDR1 is MNHEY and CDR2 SVGEGT. The length of the CDR3 is 15 residues. Written as DNA, the CDR3 is TGTGCCAGCAGTTACCCCAGCGGGGGCACAGATACGCAGTATTTT. This translates into CASSYPSGGTDTQYF.

The chain is built from TRBV7-8 and TRBJ2-7; 12 bases are shared with TRBD2. Germline V gene lookup returns CDR1 SGHVS and CDR2 FQNEAQ. CDR3 length equals 14 residues. With V trimmed by 7 bases and J by 2 bases, 3 bases remained unmatched. The CDR3 spells CASNRLAGAYEQYF. CDR3 bases: TGTGCCAGCAACCGACTAGCGGGGGCCTACGAGCAGTACTTC.

This chain connects TRBV10-3 to TRBJ2-1, with 9 bases aligning to TRBD2. CDR1 and CDR2 from the germline V gene are ENHRY and SYGVKD. V lost 6 bases, J lost 16 bases, and 16 bases stayed unmatched. The CDR3 covers 14 residues. The chain's CDR3 is CAISPALREGSEFF. The CDR3 nucleotides read TGTGCCATCAGCCCCGCTTTGCGGGAGGGGAGCGAATTCTTC.

The J gene is TRBJ1-1, the V gene TRBV19, with D unclear. Germline V gene lookup returns CDR1 LNHDA and CDR2 SQIVND (reference sequence). The CDR3 extends over 13 amino acids. Trimming stripped 3 bases from V and 0 bases from J, with 5 bases between. The CDR3 bases are TGTGCCAGTAGTATGGGGTTGAACACTGAAGCTTTCTTT. This encodes CASSMGLNTEAFF.

J is TRBJ1-1 and V is TRBV14; perhaps TRBD1 as D (6 bases). The CDR3 extends over 16 amino acids. Trimming took 3 bases from V and 6 from J, leaving 20 bases between them. Germline V gene data show CDR1 as SGHDN and CDR2 as FVKESK. In DNA form, the CDR3 reads TGTGCCAGCAGCCACCGAAGACAGGAGGGAAACGCTGAAGCTTTCTTT. This translates into CASSHRRQEGNAEAFF. The variable domain in full, with the rest retrieved from reference TRBV14 and TRBJ1-1, is EAGVTQFPSHSVIEKGQTVTLRCDPISGHDNLYWYRRVMGKEIKFLLHFVKESKQDESGMPNNRFLAERTGGTYSTLKVQPAELEDSGVYFCASSHRRQEGNAEAFFGQGTRLTVV.

Turning to this clone: At one end, the junction sequence differs from germline, possibly due to a read error. The V gene is TRBV28, the J gene TRBJ2-7; 9 positions match TRBD2. The CDR3 contains 14 residues. CDR1 MDHEN and CDR2 SYDVKM come from the germline V gene. The CDR3 spells CASRGAGGSHEQYF. The CDR3 nucleotides are TGTGCCAGCAGGGGAGCGGGAGGCTCCCACGAGCAGTACTTC.

The chain is built from TRBV11-2 and TRBJ1-4, with 7 positions matching TRBD1. The CDR3 contains 15 residues. Trimming took 0 bases from V and 8 from J; bases not matched to a gene: 6. Germline lookup yields CDR1 SGHAT and CDR2 FQNNGV. The CDR3 DNA sequence: TGTGCCAGCAGCTTAGAGACAGGGTTTAGGGAAAAACTGTTTTTT. It encodes CASSLETGFREKLFF.

The rearrangement links TRBV6-6 to TRBJ1-2; a weak D match, TRBD1 (6 bases). Trimming removed 2 bases at V and 0 bases at J, with 13 bases between. The germline gives CDR1 MNHNY, CDR2 SVGAGI (reference sequence). The CDR3 covers 16 residues. The CDR3 nucleotides read TGTGCCAGCAGTTACGGGGGGCTAAACTCTAACTATGGCTACACCTTC. Protein: CASSYGGLNSNYGYTF.

This clone was seen at least ten times. The chain combines TRBV3-1 (or the pseudogene TRBV3-2) with TRBJ1-3; D remains ambiguous. This CDR3 contains 17 residues. The germline V gene encodes CDR1 LGHDT and CDR2 YNNKEL (reference sequence). V was clipped by 0 bases and J by 0 bases, with 12 bases between them. The CDR3 nucleotides are TGTGCCAGCAGCCAAGAAGTGGGCATCCACTCTGGAAACACCATATATTTT. Amino acid sequence: CASSQEVGIHSGNTIYF.

This chain joins TRBV27 and TRBJ2-3; 9 bases match TRBD2. Germline-derived CDR1 and CDR2 are MNHEY and SMNVEV (reference sequence). The CDR3 loop spans 16 amino acids. V shed 0 bases and J 2 bases; nucleotides not matched to a gene: 3. CDR3 loop: CASSLSLAGYTDTQYF. The CDR3, as DNA: TGTGCCAGCAGTTTATCGCTAGCGGGGTACACAGATACGCAGTATTTT.

In DNA form, the CDR3 reads TGTGCCAGCAGCTGGGGGGTGGACACTGAAGCTTTCTTT. Translating gives CASSWGVDTEAFF. The J gene is TRBJ1-1, the V gene TRBV7-3, with D maybe TRBD1 (5 bases). This CDR3 is built from 13 residues. Germline V gene lookup returns CDR1 SGHTA and CDR2 FQGTGA. V was shortened by 4 bases and J by 3 bases, with 9 bases between the two germline ends.

The gene calls are TRBV7-9 and TRBJ1-4; D is ambiguous. This CDR3 contains 15 residues. The ends were cut back, 1 base at V and 4 bases at J, with 10 bases in the middle. CDR1 and CDR2 (germline): SEHNR, FQNEAQ (reference sequence). CDR3 DNA sequence: TGTGCCAGCAGCTTAGGGGGAAGTAATAATGAAAAACTGTTTTTT. Protein: CASSLGGSNNEKLFF. Looking up the rest from reference TRBV7-9 and TRBJ1-4 gives the full variable domain: DTGVSQNPRHKITKRGQNVTFRCDPISEHNRLYWYRQTLGQGPEFLTYFQNEAQLEKSRLLSDRFSAERPKGSFSTLEIQRTEQGDSAMYLCASSLGGSNNEKLFFGSGTQLSVL.

The V gene is TRBV7-3, the J gene TRBJ2-1; a possible D gene is TRBD2 (5 bases). Trimming cost V 2 bases and J 0 bases, with 8 bases left between them. Germline lookup yields CDR1 SGHTA and CDR2 FQGTGA. The CDR3 has 15 amino acids. The CDR3 DNA follows: TGTGCCAGCAGCTTATTAGCGTCCTCCTACAATGAGCAGTTCTTC. As protein: CASSLLASSYNEQFF.

The chain uses TRBV27 and TRBJ2-7; D is perhaps TRBD2 (5 bases). The CDR3 is 16 amino acids. Trimming took off 4 bases at V and 4 bases at J, with 20 bases between the two ends. Germline V CDR1 and CDR2: MNHEY, SMNVEV (reference sequence). In nucleotides, the CDR3 is TGTGCCAGCAGTTCACGTCTTAGTGAGGGAGTTTACGAGCAGTACTTC. Residues: CASSSRLSEGVYEQYF.

CDR3 residues: CAWSVLGAFTDTQYF. CDR3 DNA: TGTGCCTGGAGTGTACTAGGTGCTTTTACAGATACGCAGTATTTT. The chain joins TRBV30 to TRBJ2-3; tentatively, D is TRBD2 (5 bases). Trimming removed 0 bases from V and 3 bases from J, with 13 bases in between. This CDR3 is 15 amino acids long. CDR1 is GTSNPN and CDR2 is SVGIG in the germline V gene (reference sequence).

The rearrangement links TRBV7-8 to TRBJ1-1; the D gene is possibly TRBD1 (5 bases). The length of the CDR3 is 14 residues. V dropped 5 bases and J dropped 5 bases, with 15 bases sitting between them. In germline, CDR1 is SGHVS, CDR2 FQNEAQ. For the CDR3, the DNA is TGTGCCAGCAGCAGAATGGCGCAGGGAACTGAAGCTTTCTTT. Its translation is CASSRMAQGTEAFF. Drawing the rest from reference TRBV7-8 and TRBJ1-1, the complete variable domain is GAGVSQSPRYKVAKRGQDVALRCDPISGHVSLFWYQQALGQGPEFLTYFQNEAQLDKSGLPSDRFFAERPEGSVSTLKIQRTQQEDSAVYLCASSRMAQGTEAFFGQGTRLTVV.

The rearrangement joins TRBV10-3 to TRBJ2-3, with D perhaps matching TRBD2 (7 bases). Trimming pared 3 bases from V and 2 bases from J, leaving 21 bases between. CDR1 is ENHRY and CDR2 is SYGVKD in the germline V gene. The CDR3 sequence is 18 residues long. The CDR3, as DNA: TGTGCCATCAGTGACCGCGCCGGGTCGGGGGGCTCCACAGATACGCAGTATTTT. Translation gives CAISDRAGSGGSTDTQYF.

The rearrangement links TRBV29-1 to TRBJ1-2, with a tentative D call TRBD1 (5 bases). Germline CDR1 is SQVTM and CDR2 is ANQGSEA. The V and J ends lost 6 bases and 2 bases respectively, with 10 bases between them. There are 12 residues in the CDR3. In DNA, the CDR3 is TGCAGCGTACCGGGACTCAACTATGGCTACACCTTC. Translating it yields CSVPGLNYGYTF.

The V and J genes are TRBV30 and TRBJ1-4; D is perhaps TRBD1 (5 bases). Trimming took 2 bases from V and 8 from J, leaving 12 bases between them. There are 13 residues in the CDR3. Germline V lookup: CDR1 GTSNPN, CDR2 SVGIG (reference sequence). The CDR3 region is CAWSQGSKEKLFF. For the CDR3, the DNA is TGTGCCTGGAGTCAGGGTAGCAAAGAAAAACTGTTTTTT.

The chain combines TRBV5-1 with TRBJ1-4; tentatively, D is TRBD1 (6 bases). The V gene lost 7 bases and the J gene lost 3 bases, with 10 bases spanning the gap. This CDR3 has 13 residues. Germline CDR1 SGHRS, CDR2 YFSETQ. Written as DNA, the CDR3 is TGCGCCAGCTCCGGGACATCTAATGAAAAACTGTTTTTT. It codes for CASSGTSNEKLFF. Looking up the rest from reference TRBV5-1 and TRBJ1-4 gives the full variable domain: KAGVTQTPRYLIKTRGQQVTLSCSPISGHRSVSWYQQTPGQGLQFLFEYFSETQRNKGNFPGRFSGRQFSNSRSEMNVSTLELGDSALYLCASSGTSNEKLFFGSGTQLSVL.

The rearrangement uses TRBV7-2 and TRBJ1-1; maybe TRBD1 (6 bases). V was cut by 5 bases and J by 10 bases, with 20 bases left in between. Germline CDR1 is SGHTA and CDR2 is FQGNSA. The CDR3 sequence is 14 residues long. The CDR3 spells CASSNTVGLRGAFF. The CDR3 region has the DNA TGTGCCAGCAGCAATACAGTGGGGCTCAGGGGAGCTTTCTTT.

The chain carries TRBV10-3 and TRBJ2-7; possibly TRBD1 or TRBD2 for D (5 bases each). This CDR3 region has 14 residues. In germline, CDR1 is ENHRY, CDR2 SYGVKD. V shed 6 bases and J shed 9 bases, with 21 bases lying between them. The CDR3 nucleotides read TGTGCCATCAGCGGGACGGAAGCCTACGAAGGGCAGTACTTC. Its protein is CAISGTEAYEGQYF.

The chain uses TRBV5-1 and TRBJ2-5, with 8 bases that match TRBD2. This CDR3 is built from 14 residues. Trimming at V came to 5 bases and at J to 5 bases, leaving 8 bases not matched to a gene. Germline V gene sequence: CDR1 SGHRS, CDR2 YFSETQ. This CDR3 reads CASSAPGGGETQYF. CDR3 nucleotide sequence: TGCGCCAGCAGTGCTCCGGGAGGGGGGGAGACCCAGTACTTC.

On this clone: Other DNA sequences in this specimen translate into the identical CDR3. The rearrangement uses TRBV18 and TRBJ2-7, with TRBD1 matching 8 bases. Germline V gene sequence: CDR1 KGHSH, CDR2 LQKENI. With V trimmed by 3 bases and J by 1 base, 2 bases remained unmatched. CDR3 length: 14 residues. The CDR3 nucleotides are TGTGCCAGCTCACCTGGACAGGGATCCTACGAGCAGTACTTC. Protein product: CASSPGQGSYEQYF.

The gene calls are TRBV7-2 and TRBJ1-5; D gene uncertain. This CDR3 comprises 15 residues. Germline CDR1 is SGHTA and CDR2 is FQGNSA. V lost 2 bases and J 0 bases, leaving 8 bases between the germline ends. The chain's CDR3 is CASSLQVYSNQPQHF. The CDR3 nucleotides read TGTGCCAGCAGCTTACAGGTCTATAGCAATCAGCCCCAGCATTTT. The whole variable domain, remainder taken from reference TRBV7-2 and TRBJ1-5, is GAGVSQSPSNKVTEKGKDVELRCDPISGHTALYWYRQSLGQGLEFLIYFQGNSAPDKSGLPSDRFSAERTGGSVSTLTIQRTQQEDSAVYLCASSLQVYSNQPQHFGDGTRLSIL.

V usage is TRBV28 and J usage is TRBJ2-6; no reliable D call. Germline CDR1 and CDR2: MDHEN and SYDVKM. The CDR3 runs 15 residues. Trimming shortened V by 4 bases and J by 4 bases, and 11 bases separated the two germline ends. CDR3 sequence (DNA): TGTGCCAGCAGTTCCTGGTTTCTGGGGGCCAACGTCCTGACTTTC. Amino acids: CASSSWFLGANVLTF.

The chain carries TRBV28 and TRBJ1-1, with D hard to call. The CDR3 extends over 12 amino acids. In germline, CDR1 is MDHEN, CDR2 SYDVKM. The V end was cut by 6 bases, the J end by 1 base, with 6 bases between. CDR3 amino acids: CASSLSNTEAFF. DNA of the CDR3: TGTGCCAGCAGCCTGTCGAACACTGAAGCTTTCTTT.

The CDR3 protein is CASSHVGPRGTGELFF. CDR3 nucleotide sequence: TGTGCCAGCAGCCACGTAGGGCCTCGAGGCACCGGGGAGCTGTTTTTT. The chain employs TRBV3-1 (or the pseudogene TRBV3-2) and TRBJ2-2; D is uncertain. There are 16 residues in the CDR3. V lost 3 bases and J lost 4, with 15 bases in between. From germline, CDR1 is LGHDT and CDR2 YNNKEL (reference sequence).